The next 17 T cell receptor beta chains were all read from a single sample in a study of cytomegalovirus exposure and HLA in healthy donors (dated by TCRdb to 2016 to 2017). The method was the immunoSEQ multiplex PCR assay. The table was pulled from immuneACCESS by TCRdb, which kept in-frame rearrangements only. Such tables lose some clones; where checked, under half of the loss comes from unresolved V genes, and the rest has no known cause. Within this sample are about 180,000 clones, with around 85% of them counted one time only. Of the sample, approximately 15% falls within the top ten clones. What was sequenced was PBMCs. These receptors originate from a man between 18 and 29 years old in good health and CMV-seropositive.

V and J are TRBV29-1 and TRBJ1-1; D remains ambiguous. Germline CDR1 SQVTM, CDR2 ANQGSEA. The V end was cut by 4 bases, the J end by 6 bases, with 18 bases between. The CDR3 length is 14 residues. The CDR3 sequence is CSVAREDLQAEAFF. The CDR3 bases are TGCAGCGTTGCGCGTGAAGATTTGCAAGCTGAAGCTTTCTTT.

The chain uses TRBV5-1 and TRBJ1-3; D may be TRBD1 (5 bases). The V gene's germline CDR1 is SGHRS and CDR2 YFSETQ. Trimming removed 2 bases at V and 0 bases at J, with 6 bases between. This CDR3 comprises 14 residues. CDR3 protein: CASSLGDSGNTIYF. Here the CDR3 DNA reads TGCGCCAGCAGCTTAGGGGACTCTGGAAACACCATATATTTT. Variable domain in full (rest from reference TRBV5-1 and TRBJ1-3): KAGVTQTPRYLIKTRGQQVTLSCSPISGHRSVSWYQQTPGQGLQFLFEYFSETQRNKGNFPGRFSGRQFSNSRSEMNVSTLELGDSALYLCASSLGDSGNTIYFGEGSWLTVV.

The rearrangement uses TRBV10-3 and TRBJ2-1; possibly TRBD2 for D (5 bases). The length of the CDR3 is 13 residues. The V end was cut by 7 bases, the J end by 7 bases, with 14 bases between. In germline, CDR1 is ENHRY, CDR2 SYGVKD. CDR3 nucleotide sequence: TGTGCCATCACGAGGGAGTTGTTAAATGAGCAGTTCTTC. It codes for CAITRELLNEQFF.

V usage is TRBV16 and J usage is TRBJ1-4, with no clear D. The CDR3 covers 15 residues. In germline, CDR1 is KGHSY, CDR2 FQNENV. V lost 0 bases, J lost 4 bases, and 9 bases lay in between. As DNA, the CDR3 is TGTGCCAGCAGCCAATCTACGGTAATTAATGAAAAACTGTTTTTT. Its translation is CASSQSTVINEKLFF.

V usage is TRBV15 and J usage is TRBJ1-4, with 8 nucleotides matching TRBD1. The CDR3 covers 14 residues. CDR1 is LNHNV, CDR2 YYDKDF, per germline (reference sequence). V was pared by 5 bases and J by 7 bases, with 6 bases of the junction left unmatched. The CDR3 protein is CATSGQGAGEKLFF. The CDR3 DNA reads as TGTGCCACCAGCGGTCAGGGGGCAGGTGAAAAACTGTTTTTT.

This chain uses TRBV6-1 with TRBJ1-1, with TRBD1 identical over 9 bases. Germline-derived CDR1 and CDR2 are MNHNS and SASEGT. Trimming at V came to 4 bases and at J to 3 bases, leaving 21 bases not matched to a gene. The CDR3 spans 20 residues. In DNA, the CDR3 is TGTGCCAGCAGTGGACAGGGGGTTTCGAGGCCCCCGCCTACGGACACTGAAGCTTTCTTT. Amino acid sequence: CASSGQGVSRPPPTDTEAFF.

V is TRBV28 and J is TRBJ2-1; D is possibly TRBD2 (6 bases). Germline V gives CDR1 MDHEN, CDR2 SYDVKM. V lost 2 bases, J lost 7 bases, and 15 bases lay in between. The CDR3 runs to 15 residues. The DNA of the CDR3 is TGTGCCAGCAGTTTAAACGGGGGAGCCGGAAATGAGCAGTTCTTC. It translates to CASSLNGGAGNEQFF.

This clone was observed a handful of times. The V call is TRBV2, the J call TRBJ2-7, with TRBD2 identical over 11 bases. Germline lookup yields CDR1 SNHLY and CDR2 FYNNEI. V shed 4 bases, J shed 5 bases, and the junction held 4 bases outside the gene matches. CDR3 length: 14 amino acids. The CDR3 coding sequence is TGTGCCAGCAGTGGACTAGCGGGAATGAACGAGCAGTACTTC. Translated, it gives CASSGLAGMNEQYF. Full variable domain (outside the CDR3, taken from reference TRBV2 and TRBJ2-7): EPEVTQTPSHQVTQMGQEVILRCVPISNHLYFYWYRQILGQKVEFLVSFYNNEISEKSEIFDDQFSVERPDGSNFTLKIRSTKLEDSAMYFCASSGLAGMNEQYFGPGTRLTVT.

The chain combines TRBV10-3 with TRBJ2-7; D not certain. The CDR3 spans 14 residues. Germline loops: CDR1 ENHRY, CDR2 SYGVKD. V lost 6 bases and J lost 0, with 12 bases in between. In nucleotides, the CDR3 is TGTGCCATCAGGATGTCGGGTTCCTCCTACGAGCAGTACTTC. Amino acids: CAIRMSGSSYEQYF.

In regard to this clone: The same CDR3 is also encoded by other DNA sequences in this sample. This chain joins TRBV4-2 and TRBJ2-5, with D unclear. CDR3 size: 13 residues. V lost 0 bases to trimming and J lost 5 bases, with 7 bases between them. Looked up from germline, CDR1 is LGHNA and CDR2 is YNFKEQ. CDR3 in amino acids: CASSQDLQETQYF. DNA for the CDR3: TGTGCCAGCAGCCAAGATCTTCAGGAGACCCAGTACTTC.

The V and J genes are TRBV27 and TRBJ2-1, with a weak D call TRBD1 (6 bases). Trimming took 0 bases from V and 8 from J, leaving 11 bases between them. There are 14 residues in the CDR3. Germline V gene data show CDR1 as MNHEY and CDR2 as SMNVEV (reference sequence). CDR3 sequence: CASSLSSGAHEQFF. The DNA of the CDR3 is TGTGCCAGCAGTTTATCGTCAGGGGCCCATGAGCAGTTCTTC.

The genes are TRBV2 and TRBJ2-1; possibly TRBD2 for D (5 bases). Germline V gives CDR1 SNHLY, CDR2 FYNNEI. The germline V and J ends were trimmed by 4 bases and 0 bases, with 19 bases remaining between them. This CDR3 comprises 18 residues. DNA for the CDR3: TGTGCCAGCAGTGTCTGGGTTAGGGTAGGGAGCTCCTACAATGAGCAGTTCTTC. Translating it yields CASSVWVRVGSSYNEQFF.

The J gene is TRBJ2-6, the V gene TRBV4-1; D unclear. The CDR3 has 15 amino acids. The germline V and J ends were trimmed by 1 base and 0 bases, with 4 bases remaining between them. The germline gives CDR1 MGHRA, CDR2 YSYEKL. The CDR3 sequence is CASSQVASGANVLTF. CDR3 nucleotides: TGCGCCAGCAGCCAAGTGGCCTCTGGGGCCAACGTCCTGACTTTC.

The chain carries TRBV30 and TRBJ2-7; a weak D match, TRBD1 (6 bases). With 0 bases removed from V and 6 bases from J, the gap between germline ends came to 12 bases. The CDR3 has 13 residues. Per the germline V gene, CDR1 is GTSNPN and CDR2 is SVGIG (reference sequence). The CDR3 loop is CAWSVQGRSEQYF. The CDR3 DNA follows: TGTGCCTGGAGTGTACAGGGACGTAGCGAGCAGTACTTC.

The rearrangement links TRBV7-3 to TRBJ1-1; TRBD1 might be the D (6 bases). Germline CDR1 SGHTA, CDR2 FQGTGA. This CDR3 region has 15 residues. Trimming took off 5 bases at V and 1 base at J, with 14 bases between the two ends. The CDR3 DNA reads TGTGCCAGCAGCCCGGACAGTTTTCCGAACACTGAAGCTTTCTTT. Translating gives CASSPDSFPNTEAFF.

This clone was recorded once. The chain uses TRBV19 and TRBJ1-1, with 7 positions matching TRBD1. The CDR3 spans 13 residues. Per the germline V gene, CDR1 is LNHDA and CDR2 is SQIVND (reference sequence). The junction had 7 bases not matched to a gene; V was cut back by 5 bases and J by 7 bases. CDR3 protein: CASSQGGVVEAFF. CDR3 DNA sequence: TGTGCCAGTAGTCAGGGGGGCGTGGTTGAAGCTTTCTTT.

This chain connects TRBV6-5 to TRBJ2-3, with TRBD2 identical over 7 bases. V lost 2 bases, J lost 4 bases, and 6 bases stayed unmatched. The CDR3 loop spans 15 amino acids. The germline V gene encodes CDR1 MNHEY and CDR2 SVGAGI. The CDR3 nucleotides are TGTGCCAGCAGTTACGTTCCGGGGAGGGCAGATACGCAGTATTTT. As protein: CASSYVPGRADTQYF.